Shown below are 25 T cell receptor beta chains from a single sample sequenced in a study of Tregs in tolerant kidney transplant recipients. Method: immunoSEQ multiplex PCR; TCRdb's copy keeps in-frame clones and lacks some. The data contain under 95,000 clones, less than 95% of them singletons. The sample consisted of Tregs from blood, taken before the transplant. The receptors come from a human donor who received a combined kidney and bone marrow transplant.

This clone has more than one count but fewer than ten. V and J are TRBV19 and TRBJ1-1; D uncertain. This CDR3 region has 13 residues. Trimming shortened V by 6 bases and J by 1 base, and 9 bases separated the two germline ends. Germline V gene lookup returns CDR1 LNHDA and CDR2 SQIVND (reference sequence). The CDR3 sequence is CASSDIENTEAFF. CDR3 coding DNA: TGTGCCAGTAGCGACATCGAGAACACTGAAGCTTTCTTT.

J is TRBJ1-4 and V is TRBV5-1; D is undetermined. Germline V CDR1 and CDR2: SGHRS, YFSETQ. This CDR3 is built from 14 residues. V was clipped by 0 bases and J by 5 bases, with 8 bases between them. Written as DNA, the CDR3 is TGCGCCAGCAGCTTGGGTGGCTTAAATGAAAAACTGTTTTTT. Amino acid sequence: CASSLGGLNEKLFF.

The V call is TRBV6-5, the J call TRBJ2-4; D is unclear. Germline CDR1 MNHEY, CDR2 SVGAGI. V was clipped by 6 bases and J by 3 bases, with 9 bases between them. CDR3 length: 13 residues. CDR3 sequence: CASRADLKNIQYF. CDR3 coding DNA: TGTGCCAGCAGGGCGGACCTCAAAAACATTCAGTACTTC.

The genes are TRBV2 and TRBJ2-7, with D possibly being TRBD1 (5 bases). Germline CDR1 and CDR2: SNHLY and FYNNEI. This CDR3 comprises 15 residues. V lost 6 bases and J 4 bases, leaving 19 bases between the germline ends. The CDR3, as DNA: TGTGCCAGCAGCGAACAGGTCGTCACTGTTTACGAGCAGTACTTC. Protein: CASSEQVVTVYEQYF.

The chain is built from TRBV10-2 and TRBJ1-1; D gene uncertain. The CDR3 is made up of 13 amino acids. V was pared by 8 bases and J by 3 bases, with 13 bases between. The germline V gene encodes CDR1 WSHSY and CDR2 SAAADI. This chain's CDR3 is CASGGLYDTEAFF. In DNA form, the CDR3 reads TGCGCCAGCGGCGGCCTTTATGACACTGAAGCTTTCTTT.

This clone was seen more than once but under ten times. This sequence joins TRBV5-1 and TRBJ1-1, with a possible D match to TRBD1 (6 bases). Germline V CDR1 and CDR2: SGHRS, YFSETQ. The CDR3 spans 13 residues. Deletions cut 4 bases from V and 4 bases from J, with 11 bases between. CDR3 loop: CASSTGTSTEAFF. CDR3 sequence (DNA): TGCGCCAGCAGCACCGGGACATCCACTGAAGCTTTCTTT.

The chain employs TRBV28 and TRBJ1-5; D is undetermined. V lost 8 bases and J lost 6, with 14 bases in between. The length of the CDR3 is 13 residues. Germline lookup yields CDR1 MDHEN and CDR2 SYDVKM. The CDR3 nucleotides read TGTGCCAGCGGGGTGGGGTTAACTCAGCCCCAGCATTTT. This gives the protein CASGVGLTQPQHF.

The chain combines TRBV29-1 with TRBJ1-2; D remains unclear. Germline values: CDR1 SQVTM, CDR2 ANQGSEA. Trimming removed 4 bases at V and 4 bases at J, with 13 bases between. The CDR3 length is 13 residues. The CDR3 loop reads CSVGTAVSYGYTF. DNA for the CDR3: TGCAGCGTTGGTACGGCAGTTTCCTATGGCTACACCTTC.

The chain combines TRBV6-5 with TRBJ1-1; perhaps TRBD1 as D (6 bases). Per germline, CDR1 MNHEY and CDR2 SVGAGI. Trimming pared 2 bases from V and 4 bases from J, leaving 11 bases between. The CDR3 spans 14 residues. The CDR3: CASSYQQGSTEAFF. CDR3 DNA sequence: TGTGCCAGCAGTTACCAACAGGGTAGCACTGAAGCTTTCTTT.

CDR3 sequence: CASSLQKNTEAFF. The CDR3 DNA reads TGTGCCAGCAGCCTCCAAAAGAACACTGAAGCTTTCTTT. This chain joins TRBV11-2 and TRBJ1-1; D unresolved. The germline gives CDR1 SGHAT, CDR2 FQNNGV. The CDR3 contains 13 residues. V was pared by 5 bases and J by 1 base, with 8 bases between.

This rearrangement joins TRBV25-1 to TRBJ2-5; 10 bases fit TRBD2. V lost 3 bases to trimming and J lost 5 bases; unmatched junction nucleotides: 6. Germline V gene sequence: CDR1 MGHDK, CDR2 SYGVNS. The CDR3 sequence is 15 residues long. CDR3 region: CASSDWGTSEETQYF. CDR3 nucleotide sequence: TGTGCCAGCAGTGATTGGGGGACTAGCGAGGAGACCCAGTACTTC.

V is TRBV7-3 and J is TRBJ2-7; no definite D call. The CDR3 loop spans 16 amino acids. Germline V CDR1 and CDR2: SGHTA, FQGTGA. The V end lost 3 bases, the J end lost 3 bases, and 18 bases lay between the germline ends. CDR3 loop: CASSLKENSIIYEQYF. The CDR3 coding sequence is TGTGCCAGCAGCTTGAAGGAGAACAGCATTATCTACGAGCAGTACTTC.

The chain has TRBV6-1 and TRBJ1-2; 8 nucleotides agree with TRBD1. This CDR3 has 14 residues. The trim removed 4 bases at V and 0 bases at J, leaving 1 base unmatched. Germline values: CDR1 MNHNS, CDR2 SASEGT. The CDR3 nucleotides are TGTGCCAGCAGTGCGACAGGGGCTAACTATGGCTACACCTTC. This gives the protein CASSATGANYGYTF.

CDR3 DNA sequence: TGTGCCAGCAAACCTTTCGGGGGGAAGGGTCAGCCCCAGCATTTT. It is translated as CASKPFGGKGQPQHF. The genes are TRBV27 and TRBJ1-5; TRBD1 is a possible D gene (5 bases). Trimming left V 7 bases short and J 6 bases short, with 19 bases between. Looked up from germline, CDR1 is MNHEY and CDR2 is SMNVEV (reference sequence). This CDR3 contains 15 residues.

This clone occurred a few times. This rearrangement joins TRBV5-6 to TRBJ1-4; 10 bases are a match to TRBD1. There are 14 residues in the CDR3. Trimming took 4 bases from V and 8 from J; bases not matched to a gene: 5. Per the germline V gene, CDR1 is SGHDT and CDR2 is YYEEEE. CDR3 coding DNA: TGTGCCAGCAGCCTGGGACAGGGGACGGAAAAACTGTTTTTT. Translation: CASSLGQGTEKLFF.

The gene calls are TRBV5-4 and TRBJ2-5; 9 nucleotides agree with TRBD2. The J call is doubtful: the DNA matches TRBJ2-7 better. Germline CDR1 and CDR2: SGHNT and YYREEE (reference sequence). The CDR3 is 16 residues long. CDR3 residues: CASSLEGGRAPHEQYF. In DNA, the CDR3 is TGTGCCAGCAGCTTGGAAGGCGGGAGGGCCCCCCACGAGCAGTACTTC.

There are a few counts of this clone. This chain links TRBV13 with TRBJ1-2; weak D call: TRBD1 (6 bases). The CDR3 is 11 residues long. Germline assignment: CDR1 PRHDT and CDR2 FYEKMQ (reference sequence). V shed 5 bases and J shed 8 bases, with 9 bases lying between them. CDR3 in DNA: TGTGCCAGCAGCGAGAGGGGGGGCTACACCTTC. Its translation is CASSERGGYTF.

The chain employs TRBV6-1 and TRBJ1-5; D gene ambiguous. The CDR3 is 15 residues long. Germline CDR1 is MNHNS and CDR2 is SASEGT. Trimming removed 6 bases at V and 2 bases at J, with 14 bases between. CDR3 loop: CASRRTFTGNQPQHF. Here the CDR3 DNA reads TGTGCCAGCAGGAGGACCTTTACGGGCAATCAGCCCCAGCATTTT.

The chain uses TRBV7-3 and TRBJ2-5; TRBD1 is a possible D gene (6 bases). The CDR3 spans 14 residues. V lost 2 bases and J lost 2, with 9 bases in between. Germline V gene data show CDR1 as SGHTA and CDR2 as FQGTGA. CDR3: CASSLGGIQETQYF. The CDR3 DNA is TGTGCCAGCAGCTTAGGGGGCATTCAAGAGACCCAGTACTTC.

J is TRBJ2-5 and V is TRBV5-4; 14 bases line up with TRBD2. Per germline, CDR1 SGHNT and CDR2 YYREEE (reference sequence). Trimming cost V 5 bases and J 5 bases; bases outside gene matches: 8. CDR3 size: 16 residues. For the CDR3, the DNA is TGTGCCAGCAGGCAAGGGACTAGCGGGAGTCGGGAGACCCAGTACTTC. This translates into CASRQGTSGSRETQYF.

This sequence joins TRBV12-2 and TRBJ2-7; the listed D gene, TRBD1, was not tested against the DNA. TRBV12-2 is a known pseudogene. This CDR3 comprises 14 residues. The CDR3: CASRSGQGGYEQYF. As DNA, the CDR3 is TGTGCAAGTCGTTCCGGACAGGGAGGGTACGAGCAGTACTTC.

The genes are TRBV19 and TRBJ2-5, with a tentative D call TRBD1 (6 bases). Looked up from germline, CDR1 is LNHDA and CDR2 is SQIVND (reference sequence). CDR3 length: 14 residues. V lost 3 bases to trimming and J lost 5 bases, with 13 bases between them. This CDR3 is CASSIGAGVETQYF. Written as DNA, the CDR3 is TGTGCCAGTAGTATCGGGGCAGGGGTTGAGACCCAGTACTTC.

The rearrangement joins TRBV18 to TRBJ2-7; weak D call: TRBD1 (5 bases). The ends were cut back, 1 base at V and 2 bases at J, with 12 bases in the middle. Germline CDR1 reads KGHSH; CDR2 reads LQKENI. CDR3 length equals 15 residues. The CDR3: CASSPQSQGPYEQYF. Here the CDR3 DNA reads TGTGCCAGCTCACCACAGTCCCAGGGCCCCTACGAGCAGTACTTC.

The chain has TRBV2 and TRBJ1-4, with D possibly being TRBD1 (6 bases). This CDR3 contains 14 residues. Per germline, CDR1 SNHLY and CDR2 FYNNEI. V lost 8 bases, J lost 7 bases, and 17 bases lay in between. CDR3 coding DNA: TGTGCCAGCGTGGGGACACCCAAAGGTGAAAAACTGTTTTTT. Amino acid sequence: CASVGTPKGEKLFF.

The chain has TRBV10-3 and TRBJ2-7; D call uncertain. V lost 5 bases and J 0 bases, leaving 2 bases between the germline ends. The CDR3 covers 11 residues. Germline V CDR1 and CDR2: ENHRY, SYGVKD. The CDR3 DNA reads as TGTGCCATCAGTCACTCCTACGAGCAGTACTTC. Translated, it gives CAISHSYEQYF.